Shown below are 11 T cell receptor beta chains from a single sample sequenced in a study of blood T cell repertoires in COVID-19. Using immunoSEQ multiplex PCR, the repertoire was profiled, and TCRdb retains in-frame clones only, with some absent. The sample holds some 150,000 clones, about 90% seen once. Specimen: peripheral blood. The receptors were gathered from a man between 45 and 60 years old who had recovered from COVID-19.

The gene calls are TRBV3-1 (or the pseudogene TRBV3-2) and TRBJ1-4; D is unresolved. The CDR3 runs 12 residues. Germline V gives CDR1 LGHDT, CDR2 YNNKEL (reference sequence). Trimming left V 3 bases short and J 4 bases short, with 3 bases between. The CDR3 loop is CASSHFNEKLFF. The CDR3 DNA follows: TGTGCCAGCAGCCACTTTAATGAAAAACTGTTTTTT.

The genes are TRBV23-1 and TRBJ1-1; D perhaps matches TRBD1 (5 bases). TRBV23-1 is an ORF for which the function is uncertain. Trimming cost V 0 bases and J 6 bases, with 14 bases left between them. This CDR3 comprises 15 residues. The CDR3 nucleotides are TGCGCCAGCAGTCAATCTGGGGCGGACGGGTCTGAAGCTTTCTTT. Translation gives CASSQSGADGSEAFF.

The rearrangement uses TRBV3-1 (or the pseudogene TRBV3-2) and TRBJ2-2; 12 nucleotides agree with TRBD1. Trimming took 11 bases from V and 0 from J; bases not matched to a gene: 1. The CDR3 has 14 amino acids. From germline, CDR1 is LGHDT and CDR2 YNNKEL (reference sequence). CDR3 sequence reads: CAGTGGTNTGELFF. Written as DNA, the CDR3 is TGTGCCGGGACAGGGGGCACGAACACCGGGGAGCTGTTTTTT.

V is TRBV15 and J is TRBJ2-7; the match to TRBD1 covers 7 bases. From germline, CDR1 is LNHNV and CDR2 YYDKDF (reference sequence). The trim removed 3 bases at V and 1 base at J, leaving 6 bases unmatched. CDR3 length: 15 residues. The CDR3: CATSSLPGQSYEQYF. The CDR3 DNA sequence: TGTGCCACCAGCAGCCTGCCGGGACAGTCCTACGAGCAGTACTTC.

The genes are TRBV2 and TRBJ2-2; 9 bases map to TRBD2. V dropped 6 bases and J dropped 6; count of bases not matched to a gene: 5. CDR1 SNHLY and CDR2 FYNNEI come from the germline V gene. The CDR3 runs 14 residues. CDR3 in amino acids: CASSRLAVSGELFF. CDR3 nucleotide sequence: TGTGCCAGCAGCCGACTAGCGGTCTCCGGGGAGCTGTTTTTT.

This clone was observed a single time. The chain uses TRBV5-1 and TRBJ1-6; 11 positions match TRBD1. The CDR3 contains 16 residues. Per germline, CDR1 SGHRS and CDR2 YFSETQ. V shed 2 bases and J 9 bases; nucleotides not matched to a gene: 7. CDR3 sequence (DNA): TGCGCCAGCAGCTTATTCGGGACAGGGGGGAGTTCACCCCTCCACTTT. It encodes CASSLFGTGGSSPLHF.

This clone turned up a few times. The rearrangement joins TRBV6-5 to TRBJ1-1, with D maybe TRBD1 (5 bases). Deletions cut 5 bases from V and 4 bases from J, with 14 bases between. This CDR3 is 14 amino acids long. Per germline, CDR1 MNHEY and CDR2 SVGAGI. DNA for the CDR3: TGTGCCAGCAGTCCCGGGCAAAGGGGCACTGAAGCTTTCTTT. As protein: CASSPGQRGTEAFF.

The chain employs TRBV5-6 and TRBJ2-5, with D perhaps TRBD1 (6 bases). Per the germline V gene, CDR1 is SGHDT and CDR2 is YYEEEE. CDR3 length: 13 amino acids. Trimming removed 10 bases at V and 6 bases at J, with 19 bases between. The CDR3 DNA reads TGTGCCGGCTCTCGATCTGGGGGCCAGACCCAGTACTTC. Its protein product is CAGSRSGGQTQYF.

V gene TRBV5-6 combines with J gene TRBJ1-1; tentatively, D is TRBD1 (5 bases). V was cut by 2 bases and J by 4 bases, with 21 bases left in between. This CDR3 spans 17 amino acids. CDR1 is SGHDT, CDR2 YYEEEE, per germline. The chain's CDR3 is CASSLLSGGAGGTEAFF. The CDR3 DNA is TGTGCCAGCAGCTTATTGAGCGGCGGGGCCGGGGGCACTGAAGCTTTCTTT.

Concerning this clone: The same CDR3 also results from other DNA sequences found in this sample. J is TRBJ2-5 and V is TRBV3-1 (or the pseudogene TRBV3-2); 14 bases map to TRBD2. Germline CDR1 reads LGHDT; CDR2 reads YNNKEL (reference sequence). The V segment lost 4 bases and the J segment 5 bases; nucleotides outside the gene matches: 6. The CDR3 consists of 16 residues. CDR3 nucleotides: TGTGCCAGCAGCCCGAGACTAGCGGGGGGGCGTGAGACCCAGTACTTC. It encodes CASSPRLAGGRETQYF.

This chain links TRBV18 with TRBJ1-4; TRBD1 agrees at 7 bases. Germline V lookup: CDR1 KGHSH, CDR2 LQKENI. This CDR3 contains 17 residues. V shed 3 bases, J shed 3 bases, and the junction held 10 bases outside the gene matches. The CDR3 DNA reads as TGTGCCAGCTCACCCGCTTACAGGGGTGCGGCTAATGAAAAACTGTTTTTT. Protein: CASSPAYRGAANEKLFF.